This TCR beta chain originates from a study of T cell responses to AZD1222 COVID-19 vaccine. Study-wide background: Combined were second doses at about 4 or about 12 weeks. Study-wide results and limits: White British donors predominated, females outnumbered males, and clonal diversity was possibly underestimated. Spike-specific TCRs gained breadth and depth after people received two AZD1222 doses. In all cases, repertoires were sampled only after the peak T cell response.

Clones were sequenced by immunoSEQ multiplex PCR, and TCRdb holds only the in-frame ones, with some missing. This sample has 150,000 to 180,000 clones, with 88% found just once. Details on this clone: The antigen is not known.

The sample consisted of peripheral blood, taken on day 0 of AZD1222 vaccination. The sequence came from an adult in good health.

The CDR3, as DNA: TGCACCAGCAGCCAAGGGCTAGCGGCTACGGACATTCAGTACTTC. Amino acid sequence: CTSSQGLAATDIQYF. This chain links TRBV1 with TRBJ2-4; TRBD2, the table's D call, was not compared with the DNA. TRBV1 is reported as a pseudogene. This CDR3 spans 15 amino acids.